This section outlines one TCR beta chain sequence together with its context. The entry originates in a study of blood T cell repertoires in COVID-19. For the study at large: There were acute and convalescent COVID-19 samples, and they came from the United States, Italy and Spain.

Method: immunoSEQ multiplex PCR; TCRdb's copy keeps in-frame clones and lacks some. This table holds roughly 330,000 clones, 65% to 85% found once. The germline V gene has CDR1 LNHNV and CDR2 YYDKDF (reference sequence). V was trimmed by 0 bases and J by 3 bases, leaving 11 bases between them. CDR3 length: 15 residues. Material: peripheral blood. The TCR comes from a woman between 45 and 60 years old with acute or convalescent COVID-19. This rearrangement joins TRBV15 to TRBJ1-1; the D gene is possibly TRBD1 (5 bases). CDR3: CATSRDLGLDTEAFF. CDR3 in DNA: TGTGCCACCAGCAGAGACCTGGGGCTTGACACTGAAGCTTTCTTT.